These T cell receptor beta chains were read from a single sample in a study of Graves' ophthalmopathy and Graves' hyperthyroidism. Each CDR3 protein gets one entry after TCRdb re-called the multiplex PCR reads with MiXCR. This table holds approximately 460,000 distinct CDR3 sequences, about 15% found once. Sequencing was performed on blood. The receptor source for this set is a woman aged 30 to 39 with Graves' ophthalmopathy. The CDR3 runs from the conserved cysteine through the conserved F or W. Fields, in order: J gene, D gene, clone size, V gene, CDR3 protein, CDR3 DNA. D genes are given only for firm matches. The size field is filled for only some rows; it gives once, few, many or a size class.

TRBJ1-1 TRBD1 many TRBV29-1 CSVGTDRVTEAFF TGCAGCGTCGGCACAGACAGGGTGACTGAAGCTTTCTTT
TRBJ1-5 . many TRBV29-1 CSVSLGGNQPQHF TGCAGCGTTTCCTTAGGGGGCAATCAGCCCCAGCATTTT
TRBJ2-7 . many TRBV27 CASSLWGEEQYF TGTGCCAGCAGTTTATGGGGGGAAGAGCAGTACTTC
TRBJ2-2 . many TRBV2 CASSVLGTPTRELFF TGTGCCAGCAGTGTCCTCGGGACCCCGACCCGGGAGCTGTTTTTT
TRBJ1-2 . many TRBV12-3/TRBV12-4 CASSFGDYGYTF TGTGCCAGCAGTTTCGGGGACTATGGCTACACCTTC
TRBJ1-5 . many TRBV12-3/TRBV12-4 CASRSGGIQQPQHF TGTGCCAGCAGGAGCGGGGGGATCCAGCAGCCCCAGCATTTT
TRBJ2-2 TRBD2 . TRBV19 CASRPTSGNTGELFF TGTGCCAGTAGGCCTACTAGCGGCAACACCGGGGAGCTGTTTTTT
TRBJ2-2 . many TRBV24-1 CATASSHTGELFF TGTGCCACAGCTAGTTCTCACACCGGGGAGCTGTTTTTT
TRBJ2-4 . few TRBV19 CASSMAGQGKNIQYF TGTGCCAGTAGTATGGCCGGGCAGGGCAAAAACATTCAGTACTTC
TRBJ1-1 . many TRBV20-1 CSAYNTEAFF TGCAGTGCATACAACACTGAAGCTTTCTTT
TRBJ2-2 . many TRBV28 CATSTGAHTGELFF TGTGCCACCTCAACCGGGGCTCACACCGGGGAGCTGTTTTTT
TRBJ1-2 . many TRBV6-5 CASTDTPIYGYTF TGTGCCAGCACAGACACTCCCATCTATGGCTACACCTTC
TRBJ1-3 . many TRBV19 CASSINGDSGNTIYF TGTGCCAGTAGTATCAACGGTGACTCTGGAAACACCATATATTTT
TRBJ2-2 TRBD2 . TRBV20-1 CSARAGTSGSWRTGELFF TGCAGTGCTAGAGCCGGGACTAGCGGGAGCTGGAGAACCGGGGAGCTGTTTTTT
TRBJ1-2 . many TRBV27 CASSFTGSRGYTF TGTGCCAGCAGTTTTACGGGGTCCCGTGGCTACACCTTC